The TCR beta chain under discussion was sequenced for a study of blood T cell repertoires in COVID-19 (TCRdb year 2020). Describing the broader study: The collaborator samples originated in the United States, Italy and Spain and spanned the acute and convalescent phases of COVID-19. The prospective study material was composed of cDNA or gDNA derived from T cells, B-cell-depleted T cells, or PBMCs. Subjects who had been exposed to COVID-19, were actively infected with it, or had recovered from it provided the deeply sampled blood TCRbeta repertoires that made up the dataset. The repertoires were released in a freely available public database meant as a resource for research on the immune response to SARS-CoV-2. The samples were drawn from two sources: the first 160 participants of the ongoing ImmuneRACE study, and 1,200 or so subjects contributed by 6 global collaborators. A de-identified subject ID, COVID-19 status, age in years and sex were almost always included in the sample metadata. Where available, HLA class I and class II types were obtained from metadata supplied by the sample provider rather than from assay-based typing.

Reading from cysteine to phenylalanine, the CDR3 counts 12 amino acids. Solely the CDR3 DNA is kept, with 36 bases framed from the first base. The germline V gene sets CDR1 to SGHVS and CDR2 to FNYEAQ. The trim is 3 bases for V and 6 bases for J, with a gap of 8 bases between the germline ends. Collaborating institutions collected whole blood in K2EDTA tubes following their own protocols. For TCRbeta analysis, collaborators shipped samples as frozen whole blood, isolated PBMCs, or DNA extracted from either of those sample types. TCRbeta CDR3 regions were amplified from genomic DNA using the immunoSEQ Assay, a bias-controlled multiplex PCR. Concerning the study's data processing: Nucleated cell counts per sample were estimated from amplification of reference gene primers within the assay. To quantify the absolute abundance of each unique TCRbeta CDR3 rearrangement, sequence reads were collapsed and filtered. For each sample, productive Simpson clonality was calculated as the square root of Simpson's diversity index across productive rearrangements. Held by TCRdb, this immuneACCESS table contains in-frame sequences only and omits some clones. Under half of the omission traces to an unresolved V gene where checked; the cause of the rest is unknown. V, J and clone size are taken as reported in that table, and D and trimming were inferred from the DNA itself. The sample has about 49,000 clones on record, approximately 90% of them singletons. The ten most abundant clones make up over 4.5% of the sample.

Results and caveats for the whole study, not just this receptor: How much clinical and demographic metadata was included differed by source and by participant, and the metadata was provided uncurated.

There are a few counts of this clone. Its recognized antigen is unknown. Per-nucleotide qualities are absent, and no much larger clonotype sits a single base away. The sequenced material came from peripheral blood. This clonotype originated in a man aged 35 to 55 with active COVID-19. Recombination joined TRBV7-6 with TRBJ1-1; 5 matching bases give a weak D call of TRBD1. Here the CDR3 is given as CASSLGGSEAFF. Here is the DNA: TGTGCCAGCAGCTTGGGGGGATCTGAAGCTTTCTTT.